Each of the 23 T cell receptor beta chains below was sequenced from the same sample in a study of cytomegalovirus exposure and HLA in healthy donors. Researchers ran the PCR with 60 Vbeta and 13 Jbeta primers. Sequenced by immunoSEQ multiplex PCR; TCRdb stores in-frame clones only, minus some. Here the sample spans a few hundred thousand clones, about three quarters being singletons. The sequenced material came from PBMCs. These receptors originate from a man aged 40-49 years in good health and CMV-seronegative.

The J gene is TRBJ2-5, the V gene TRBV7-8; D perhaps matches TRBD1 (5 bases). This CDR3 comprises 13 residues. Between the trimmed V and J ends, which lost 1 base and 4 bases, there was a span of 7 bases. Germline assignment: CDR1 SGHVS and CDR2 FQNEAQ. CDR3 in amino acids: CASSLDRTETQYF. The CDR3 region has the DNA TGTGCCAGCAGCTTAGACAGGACAGAGACCCAGTACTTC.

This clone was counted once. V usage is TRBV7-3 and J usage is TRBJ1-1, with D possibly being TRBD1 (5 bases). CDR1 SGHTA and CDR2 FQGTGA come from the germline V gene. Trimming removed 6 bases at V and 4 bases at J, with 12 bases between. The CDR3 has 13 residues. CDR3 sequence reads: CASSLGGGTEAFF. The CDR3, as DNA: TGTGCCAGCAGTCTTGGGGGGGGCACTGAAGCTTTCTTT.

The J gene is TRBJ2-3, the V gene TRBV11-1; TRBD1 matches 8 bases. The junction had 6 bases not matched to a gene; V was cut back by 4 bases and J by 3 bases. The CDR3 extends over 15 amino acids. Germline CDR1 SGHAT, CDR2 FQDESV (reference sequence). The DNA of the CDR3 is TGTGCCAGCAGCTATGACAGGGGAGGAACAGATACGCAGTATTTT. Translating it yields CASSYDRGGTDTQYF.

This CDR3 is CASSQGTAVYNEQFF. CDR3 nucleotide sequence: TGTGCCAGCAGCCAAGGGACAGCAGTCTACAATGAGCAGTTCTTC. The chain joins TRBV14 to TRBJ2-1, with D maybe TRBD1 (6 bases). Trimming took off 1 base at V and 3 bases at J, with 10 bases between the two ends. The germline CDR1 and CDR2 sequences are SGHDN and FVKESK. The CDR3 extends over 15 amino acids.

The chain is built from TRBV5-5 and TRBJ1-5; 7 bases are a match to TRBD1. CDR1 is SGHKS, CDR2 YYEKEE, per germline (reference sequence). Trimming cost V 0 bases and J 4 bases; bases outside gene matches: 4. CDR3 length equals 15 residues. DNA of the CDR3: TGTGCCAGCAGCTTGGACCCGGGACAGAATCAGCCCCAGCATTTT. Its protein is CASSLDPGQNQPQHF.

This rearrangement joins TRBV7-2 to TRBJ1-5; D gene ambiguous. The CDR3 totals 13 residues. V was trimmed by 4 bases and J by 6 bases, leaving 10 bases between them. CDR1 and CDR2 from the germline V gene are SGHTA and FQGNSA. For the CDR3, the DNA is TGTGCCAGCAGCTATCAGGTGGGTCAGCCCCAGCATTTT. Protein: CASSYQVGQPQHF.

The genes are TRBV19 and TRBJ2-2; D not certain. Germline V gives CDR1 LNHDA, CDR2 SQIVND (reference sequence). The length of the CDR3 is 15 residues. V gave up 7 bases and J gave up 4 bases, with 16 bases separating them. The CDR3 reads CASNLVSLSTGELFF. As DNA, the CDR3 is TGTGCCAGTAATCTCGTGAGTTTGAGCACCGGGGAGCTGTTTTTT. The full variable domain, rest sourced from reference TRBV19 and TRBJ2-2, is DGGITQSPKYLFRKEGQNVTLSCEQNLNHDAMYWYRQDPGQGLRLIYYSQIVNDFQKGDIAEGYSVSREKKESFPLTVTSAQKNPTAFYLCASNLVSLSTGELFFGEGSRLTVL.

V and J are TRBV5-1 and TRBJ2-6, with a tentative D call TRBD2 (6 bases). The CDR3 contains 15 residues. The V end lost 5 bases, the J end lost 0 bases, and 9 bases lay between the germline ends. CDR1 SGHRS and CDR2 YFSETQ come from the germline V gene. The CDR3 is CASSSGDSGANVLTF. The CDR3, as DNA: TGCGCCAGCAGTTCGGGGGACTCTGGGGCCAACGTCCTGACTTTC.

This chain connects TRBV7-3 to TRBJ1-1, with D possibly TRBD1 on 5 matching bases. V was trimmed by 5 bases and J by 1 base, leaving 8 bases between them. CDR1 is SGHTA, CDR2 FQGTGA, per germline. CDR3 size: 13 residues. CDR3 amino acids: CASSLQGNTEAFF. The CDR3 bases are TGTGCCAGCAGCCTTCAGGGGAACACTGAAGCTTTCTTT.

The chain links TRBV5-1 to TRBJ1-2; D call uncertain. CDR3 size: 14 residues. Germline V gives CDR1 SGHRS, CDR2 YFSETQ. The ends were cut back, 0 bases at V and 8 bases at J, with 14 bases in the middle. The CDR3 DNA sequence: TGCGCCAGCAGCTTGGACGGGATGCGTGGGGGCTACACCTTC. Amino acids: CASSLDGMRGGYTF. The variable domain in full, completed from reference TRBV5-1 and TRBJ1-2, reads KAGVTQTPRYLIKTRGQQVTLSCSPISGHRSVSWYQQTPGQGLQFLFEYFSETQRNKGNFPGRFSGRQFSNSRSEMNVSTLELGDSALYLCASSLDGMRGGYTFGSGTRLTVV.

This clone showed up just a few times. The chain links TRBV7-2 to TRBJ2-7; possible D gene TRBD2, 6 bases. The ends were cut back, 5 bases at V and 4 bases at J, with 12 bases in the middle. Per germline, CDR1 SGHTA and CDR2 FQGNSA. CDR3 size: 13 residues. The CDR3 reads CASSLGLGYEQYF. In DNA form, the CDR3 reads TGTGCCAGCAGCCTGGGACTGGGATACGAGCAGTACTTC.

This clone was counted once. The rearrangement uses TRBV29-1 and TRBJ2-5; 7 bases fit TRBD2. The closer fit of TRBJ2-7 to the DNA end suggests the J call may be wrong. The CDR3 sequence is 15 residues long. Germline V gives CDR1 SQVTM, CDR2 ANQGSEA. The CDR3 reads CSVEAPTSSNYEQYF. CDR3 in DNA: TGCAGCGTTGAAGCCCCGACTAGCTCAAACTACGAGCAGTACTTC.

The chain is built from TRBV14 and TRBJ2-3; weak D call: TRBD2 (6 bases). CDR1 and CDR2 (germline): SGHDN, FVKESK. V was cut by 4 bases and J by 2 bases, with 13 bases left in between. The CDR3 is made up of 15 amino acids. CDR3 nucleotides: TGTGCCAGCAGCCCCGGAGGGACCCTCACAGATACGCAGTATTTT. It yields the protein CASSPGGTLTDTQYF.

V and J are TRBV18 and TRBJ1-1; D possibly corresponds to TRBD1 (5 bases). The V gene's germline CDR1 is KGHSH and CDR2 LQKENI. V was shortened by 5 bases and J by 3 bases, with 13 bases between the two germline ends. The CDR3 is 14 residues long. The CDR3 DNA follows: TGTGCCAGCTCAGCGGGCCCGGGGGACACTGAAGCTTTCTTT. Translating gives CASSAGPGDTEAFF.

J is TRBJ1-2 and V is TRBV19; weak D call: TRBD1 (6 bases). Germline V gives CDR1 LNHDA, CDR2 SQIVND (reference sequence). The CDR3 contains 13 residues. Trimming cost V 5 bases and J 4 bases, with 11 bases left between them. The CDR3 region is CASSPRDTYGYTF. CDR3 in DNA: TGTGCCAGTAGTCCCCGGGACACCTATGGCTACACCTTC.

The chain combines TRBV4-3 with TRBJ1-1; TRBD1 matches at 11 bases. V dropped 4 bases and J dropped 4; count of bases not matched to a gene: 17. The germline V gene has CDR1 LGHNA and CDR2 YSLEER. This CDR3 has 19 amino acids. As DNA, the CDR3 is TGCGCCAGCAGCCCCTACATCCGGACAGGGGGCTCGGTTGGCACTGAAGCTTTCTTT. As protein: CASSPYIRTGGSVGTEAFF.

The rearrangement links TRBV10-3 to TRBJ2-5; no reliable D call. V was clipped by 7 bases and J by 3 bases, with 9 bases between them. The CDR3 length is 12 residues. Germline V gene lookup returns CDR1 ENHRY and CDR2 SYGVKD. The CDR3 DNA sequence: TGTGCCATCAAGAATACTGAAGAGACCCAGTACTTC. Translated: CAIKNTEETQYF.

This chain uses TRBV29-1 with TRBJ2-3, with D perhaps matching TRBD1 (6 bases). Germline V lookup: CDR1 SQVTM, CDR2 ANQGSEA. V was trimmed by 5 bases and J by 2 bases, leaving 23 bases between them. The CDR3 totals 17 residues. CDR3 in amino acids: CSVSPGGTLRNTDTQYF. The DNA of the CDR3 is TGCAGCGTTTCCCCCGGTGGGACACTGAGAAACACAGATACGCAGTATTTT.

CDR3 in amino acids: CASSGELSGQPQHF. In DNA form, the CDR3 reads TGTGCCAGCAGTGGGGAGTTGTCAGGTCAGCCCCAGCATTTT. The chain joins TRBV6-1 to TRBJ1-5; no firm D call. CDR1 and CDR2 from the germline V gene are MNHNS and SASEGT. Between the trimmed V and J ends, which lost 4 bases and 6 bases, there was a span of 13 bases. The CDR3 runs 14 residues.

CDR3 in amino acids: CASRQDSGPQPQHF. As DNA, the CDR3 is TGTGCCAGTCGACAGGACTCGGGACCCCAGCCCCAGCATTTT. This chain links TRBV19 with TRBJ1-5, with D possibly matching TRBD1 (6 bases). The CDR3 contains 14 residues. The ends were cut back, 8 bases at V and 7 bases at J, with 18 bases in the middle. Germline CDR1 and CDR2: LNHDA and SQIVND (reference sequence). Combining the CDR3 with reference TRBV19 and TRBJ1-5 gives the whole variable domain DGGITQSPKYLFRKEGQNVTLSCEQNLNHDAMYWYRQDPGQGLRLIYYSQIVNDFQKGDIAEGYSVSREKKESFPLTVTSAQKNPTAFYLCASRQDSGPQPQHFGDGTRLSIL.

This rearrangement joins TRBV6-5 to TRBJ2-7; TRBD2 is a possible D gene (6 bases). The V gene lost 6 bases and the J gene lost 1 base, with 10 bases spanning the gap. Per germline, CDR1 MNHEY and CDR2 SVGAGI. This CDR3 is 13 amino acids long. The DNA for the CDR3 is TGTGCCAGCAGCGGCGGGGAATCCTACGAGCAGTACTTC. It codes for CASSGGESYEQYF.

The chain combines TRBV28 with TRBJ2-7; possibly TRBD1 for D (7 bases). The length of the CDR3 is 15 residues. V gave up 2 bases and J gave up 6 bases, with 17 bases separating them. Germline CDR1 reads MDHEN; CDR2 reads SYDVKM. CDR3 DNA sequence: TGTGCCAGCAGTTTAGTGGCAGGGGGGCGCTCCGAGCAGTACTTC. The encoded protein is CASSLVAGGRSEQYF.

V and J are TRBV18 and TRBJ1-2; no firm D call. V was pared by 5 bases and J by 8 bases, with 9 bases between. The germline CDR1 and CDR2 sequences are KGHSH and LQKENI. The CDR3 sequence is 11 residues long. The CDR3 loop is CASSEGGGYTF. In nucleotides, the CDR3 is TGTGCCAGCTCAGAGGGTGGCGGCTACACCTTC.